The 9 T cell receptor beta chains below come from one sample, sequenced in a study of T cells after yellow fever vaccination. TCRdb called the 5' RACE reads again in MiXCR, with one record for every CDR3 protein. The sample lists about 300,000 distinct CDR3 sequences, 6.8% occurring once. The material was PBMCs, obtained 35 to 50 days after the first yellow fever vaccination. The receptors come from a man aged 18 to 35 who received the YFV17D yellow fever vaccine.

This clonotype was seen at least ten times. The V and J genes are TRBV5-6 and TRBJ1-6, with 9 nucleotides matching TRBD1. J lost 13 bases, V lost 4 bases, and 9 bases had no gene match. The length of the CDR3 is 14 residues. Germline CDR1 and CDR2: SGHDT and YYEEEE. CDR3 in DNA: TGTGCCAGCAGCCTGGGACAGGGATGGACGCCCCTCCACTTT. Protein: CASSLGQGWTPLHF.

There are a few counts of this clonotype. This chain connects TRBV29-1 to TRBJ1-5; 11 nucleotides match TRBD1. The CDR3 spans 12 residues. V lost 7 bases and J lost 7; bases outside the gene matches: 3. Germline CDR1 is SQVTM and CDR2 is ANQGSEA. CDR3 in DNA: TGCAGCGCCTGGGACAGGGGGCAGCCCCAGCATTTT. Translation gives CSAWDRGQPQHF.

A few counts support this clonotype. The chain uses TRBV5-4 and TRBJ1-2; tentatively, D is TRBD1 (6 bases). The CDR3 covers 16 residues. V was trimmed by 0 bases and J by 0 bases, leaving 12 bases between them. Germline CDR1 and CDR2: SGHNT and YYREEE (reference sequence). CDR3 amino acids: CASSLVLQGANYGYTF. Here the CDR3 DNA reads TGTGCCAGCAGCTTGGTCCTACAGGGAGCTAACTATGGCTACACCTTC.

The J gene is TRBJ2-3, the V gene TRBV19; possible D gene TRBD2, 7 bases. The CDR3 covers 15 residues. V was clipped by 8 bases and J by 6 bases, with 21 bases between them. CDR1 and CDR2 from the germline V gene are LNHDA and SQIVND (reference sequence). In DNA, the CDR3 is TGTGCCAGTGCGGGGATCGCGGGGGCCGGGGATACGCAGTATTTT. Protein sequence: CASAGIAGAGDTQYF.

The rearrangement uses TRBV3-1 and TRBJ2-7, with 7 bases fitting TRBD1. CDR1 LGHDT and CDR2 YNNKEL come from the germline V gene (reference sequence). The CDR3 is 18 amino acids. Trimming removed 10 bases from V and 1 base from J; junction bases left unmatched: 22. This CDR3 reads CAISFNLGWGTESYEQYF. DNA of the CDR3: TGTGCCATCAGTTTTAATCTCGGCTGGGGGACAGAATCCTACGAGCAGTACTTC.

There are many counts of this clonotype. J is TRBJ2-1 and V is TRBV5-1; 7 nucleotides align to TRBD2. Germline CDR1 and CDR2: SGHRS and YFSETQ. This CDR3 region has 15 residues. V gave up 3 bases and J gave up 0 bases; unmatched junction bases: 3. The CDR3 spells CASSSSGASYNEQFF. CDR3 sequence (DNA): TGCGCCAGCAGCTCCAGCGGGGCCTCCTACAATGAGCAGTTCTTC.

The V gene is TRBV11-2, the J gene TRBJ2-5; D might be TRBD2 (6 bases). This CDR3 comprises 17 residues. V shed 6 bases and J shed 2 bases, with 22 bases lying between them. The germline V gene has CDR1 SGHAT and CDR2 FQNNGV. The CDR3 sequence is CASSPEGLAGPQETQYF. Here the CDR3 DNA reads TGTGCCAGCAGTCCAGAGGGACTGGCGGGGCCACAAGAGACCCAGTACTTC.

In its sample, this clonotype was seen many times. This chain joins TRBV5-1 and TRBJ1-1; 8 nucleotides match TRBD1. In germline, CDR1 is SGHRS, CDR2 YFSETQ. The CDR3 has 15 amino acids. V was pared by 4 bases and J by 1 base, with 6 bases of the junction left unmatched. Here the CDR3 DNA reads TGCGCCAGCAGCGCCGGGACAGGCTGGAACACTGAAGCTTTCTTT. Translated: CASSAGTGWNTEAFF.

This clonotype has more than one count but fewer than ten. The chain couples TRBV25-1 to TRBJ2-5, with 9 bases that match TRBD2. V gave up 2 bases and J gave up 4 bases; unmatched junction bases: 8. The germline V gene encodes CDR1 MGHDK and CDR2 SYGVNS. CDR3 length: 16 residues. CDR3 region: CASSERGGGAPETQYF. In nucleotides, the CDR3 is TGTGCCAGCAGTGAAAGGGGCGGGGGGGCCCCAGAGACCCAGTACTTC.